This T cell receptor (beta chain) was found in a study of Ad26.COV2.S vaccination and SARS-CoV-2 variants. Study information: Enrollment placed the donor in the COV1001 Ad26.COV2.S trial arm. By the intramuscular route, Ad26.COV2.S was given once, or twice 56 days apart.

Treatment reported: about 20 received Ad26.COV2.S at low or high dose, single or two shots; roughly 5 received placebo; per-sample allocation not given. The samples were gathered on day 63 after the first injection of vaccine or placebo. An Ad26 vector that expressed Wuhan-strain SARS-CoV-2 spike constituted the vaccine. A remark on this clone: The antigen is not known.

Study-wide points: Placebo recipients trailed vaccine recipients in spike-specific TCR breadth.

Sequencing was performed with immunoSEQ multiplex PCR; in TCRdb, only in-frame clones are kept and a portion is missing. The table records about 400,000 clones, roughly 90% of them present only once. With 1 base removed from V and 0 bases from J, the gap between germline ends came to 9 bases. This CDR3 contains 15 residues. Looked up from germline, CDR1 is LGHDT and CDR2 is YNNKEL (reference sequence). Source: peripheral blood, taken in a trial of Ad26.COV2.S vaccine versus placebo. The sequence was obtained from a person between 18 and 65 years old who received the Ad26.COV2.S COVID-19 vaccine or a placebo. This sequence joins TRBV3-1 (or the pseudogene TRBV3-2) and TRBJ2-5; D remains ambiguous. The CDR3 is CASSQGQLDQETQYF. CDR3 sequence (DNA): TGTGCCAGCAGCCAAGGGCAGTTAGACCAAGAGACCCAGTACTTC.